This entry is about one T cell receptor (beta chain). The sample originates from a study of technical replicates of blood from several donors. The protocol was immunoSEQ multiplex PCR, while the TCRdb copy is restricted to in-frame clones and leaves out a portion. The sample carries over 50,000 clones, approximately 86% recorded once. With 3 bases removed from V and 8 bases from J, the gap between germline ends came to 21 bases. The CDR3 length is 17 residues. Germline V gene lookup returns CDR1 SGHRS and CDR2 YFSETQ. The chain couples TRBV5-1 to TRBJ1-6; D possibly corresponds to TRBD1 (5 bases). The clonotype was recovered from a human donor in good health. Some clones in this sample may be carry-over from other donors' samples. The material sequenced was PBMCs. The CDR3, as DNA: TGCGCCAGCAGCTCAAGGGGACGGGGGATAGGGGATTCACCCCTCCACTTT. It yields the protein CASSSRGRGIGDSPLHF. Based on the CDR3 plus reference TRBV5-1 and TRBJ1-6, the full variable domain is KAGVTQTPRYLIKTRGQQVTLSCSPISGHRSVSWYQQTPGQGLQFLFEYFSETQRNKGNFPGRFSGRQFSNSRSEMNVSTLELGDSALYLCASSSRGRGIGDSPLHFGNGTRLTVT.